These 32 T cell receptor beta chains share one sample of origin, sequenced in a study of blood T cell repertoires in COVID-19. Sequencing used immunoSEQ multiplex PCR; TCRdb keeps in-frame clones, though not all of them. The sample holds 170,000 or so clones, about 86% seen once. Sequenced material: peripheral blood. The receptors originated from a woman in her 70s with COVID-19, enrolled during active disease.

The V call is TRBV6-6, the J call TRBJ1-5; D is perhaps TRBD1 (5 bases). Deletions cut 3 bases from V and 7 bases from J, with 16 bases between. Germline V CDR1 and CDR2: MNHNY, SVGAGI (reference sequence). CDR3 size: 15 residues. CDR3 DNA: TGTGCCAGCAGTTATCTCTCCCACGGACACCAGCCCCAGCATTTT. The encoded protein is CASSYLSHGHQPQHF.

The V gene is TRBV15, the J gene TRBJ1-6; D gene unclear. The germline CDR1 and CDR2 sequences are LNHNV and YYDKDF (reference sequence). The V gene lost 0 bases and the J gene lost 7 bases, with 13 bases spanning the gap. The CDR3 has 16 amino acids. This CDR3 reads CATSRDSRGRNSPLHF. The CDR3 coding sequence is TGTGCCACCAGCAGAGATTCGCGAGGGCGAAATTCACCCCTCCACTTT.

V usage is TRBV28 and J usage is TRBJ1-2, with 9 bases aligning to TRBD1. Trimming removed 2 bases from V and 7 bases from J; junction bases left unmatched: 8. Germline V CDR1 and CDR2: MDHEN, SYDVKM. The CDR3 length is 15 residues. The CDR3, as DNA: TGTGCCAGCAGTTTAGCGGGGACAGGGAGTTCTGGCTACACCTTC. Translated: CASSLAGTGSSGYTF.

The chain couples TRBV7-2 to TRBJ1-3, with unresolved D. The CDR3 has 15 amino acids. Trimming pared 2 bases from V and 0 bases from J, leaving 8 bases between. Per the germline V gene, CDR1 is SGHTA and CDR2 is FQGNSA. Here the CDR3 DNA reads TGTGCCAGCAGCTTATATACCAGCTCTGGAAACACCATATATTTT. This gives the protein CASSLYTSSGNTIYF.

The chain combines TRBV29-1 with TRBJ2-1, with TRBD1 matching over 12 bases. This CDR3 has 20 residues. The V gene's germline CDR1 is SQVTM and CDR2 ANQGSEA. V shed 0 bases and J 9 bases; nucleotides not matched to a gene: 21. The CDR3 sequence is CSVEDLGTGGGAGKLGEQFF. The DNA for the CDR3 is TGCAGCGTTGAAGATCTCGGGACAGGGGGCGGAGCGGGCAAATTGGGTGAGCAGTTCTTC.

The chain is built from TRBV7-3 and TRBJ2-1, with TRBD2 matching 13 bases. The CDR3 is 19 amino acids. V trimming: 5 bases; J trimming: 0 bases; junction bases outside the gene matches: 10. Germline V gene data show CDR1 as SGHTA and CDR2 as FQGTGA. Here the CDR3 reads CASSPVPTSGRSSYNEQFF. For the CDR3, the DNA is TGTGCCAGCAGCCCCGTTCCGACTAGCGGGAGGAGCTCCTACAATGAGCAGTTCTTC.

The chain recombines TRBV5-4 with TRBJ2-3, with 12 positions matching TRBD2. The germline V gene encodes CDR1 SGHNT and CDR2 YYREEE (reference sequence). Losses at the gene ends were 4 bases for V and 4 bases for J; bases not matched to a gene: 13. The CDR3 extends over 18 amino acids. CDR3 nucleotides: TGTGCCAGCAGCCGGGACAGGGGTGCTAGCGGGAGGGCAGATACGCAGTATTTT. Translation: CASSRDRGASGRADTQYF.

The CDR3 DNA sequence: TGTGCCAGCAGCATGGGGACAGGGCCACGATCTGAGCAGTTCTTC. Translated: CASSMGTGPRSEQFF. The V and J genes are TRBV11-3 and TRBJ2-1, with TRBD1 matching over 9 bases. Germline V gene sequence: CDR1 SGHNT, CDR2 YENEEA. The CDR3 length is 15 residues. The trim removed 5 bases at V and 9 bases at J, leaving 11 bases unmatched. The full variable domain, its missing parts supplied by reference TRBV11-3 and TRBJ2-1, is EAGVVQSPRYKIIEKKQPVAFWCNPISGHNTLYWYLQNLGQGPELLIRYENEEAVDDSQLPKDRFSAERLKGVDSTLKIQPAELGDSAVYLCASSMGTGPRSEQFFGPGTRLTVL.

The rearrangement links TRBV5-1 to TRBJ2-7, with 8 nucleotides matching TRBD1. Germline CDR1 and CDR2: SGHRS and YFSETQ. V shed 5 bases, J shed 0 bases, and the junction held 7 bases outside the gene matches. The CDR3 runs to 15 residues. The CDR3 is CASRPDRVSSYEQYF. The CDR3 bases are TGCGCCAGCAGACCGGACAGGGTAAGCTCCTACGAGCAGTACTTC.

The chain has TRBV28 and TRBJ2-1, with D perhaps matching TRBD2 (5 bases). V was pared by 4 bases and J by 2 bases, with 18 bases between. Per the germline V gene, CDR1 is MDHEN and CDR2 is SYDVKM. This CDR3 contains 17 residues. CDR3 DNA sequence: TGTGCCAGCAGTTCTCACCAACGGGGTGGCGCCTACAATGAGCAGTTCTTC. Translated, it gives CASSSHQRGGAYNEQFF.

This chain connects TRBV15 to TRBJ1-6; D is unclear. The germline V and J ends were trimmed by 3 bases and 10 bases, with 16 bases remaining between them. CDR1 and CDR2 (germline): LNHNV, YYDKDF (reference sequence). This CDR3 has 15 residues. This CDR3 is CATSRTVGSQSPLHF. The CDR3 nucleotides read TGTGCCACCAGCAGGACTGTTGGGTCCCAGTCACCCCTCCACTTT. Looking up the rest from reference TRBV15 and TRBJ1-6 gives the full variable domain: DAMVIQNPRYQVTQFGKPVTLSCSQTLNHNVMYWYQQKSSQAPKLLFHYYDKDFNNEADTPDNFQSRRPNTSFCFLDIRSPGLGDTAMYLCATSRTVGSQSPLHFGNGTRLTVT.

The V gene is TRBV21-1, the J gene TRBJ2-1; TRBD2, the table's D call, lacks a check against the DNA. TRBV21-1 is a known pseudogene. The CDR3 extends over 15 amino acids. The CDR3 loop is CASRRSRPTYNEQFF. As DNA, the CDR3 is TGTGCCAGCAGGCGGTCAAGGCCAACCTACAATGAGCAGTTCTTC.

This chain joins TRBV27 and TRBJ2-7; D perhaps matches TRBD1 (5 bases). The CDR3 covers 13 residues. V was trimmed by 3 bases and J by 4 bases, leaving 10 bases between them. CDR1 MNHEY and CDR2 SMNVEV come from the germline V gene (reference sequence). The CDR3 region is CASSFRDSYEQYF. The CDR3 region has the DNA TGTGCCAGCAGTTTCCGCGACAGTTACGAGCAGTACTTC.

This chain links TRBV7-9 with TRBJ1-2, with D possibly being TRBD1 (5 bases). V lost 4 bases and J 0 bases, leaving 9 bases between the germline ends. The V gene's germline CDR1 is SEHNR and CDR2 FQNEAQ (reference sequence). The CDR3 is made up of 14 amino acids. In nucleotides, the CDR3 is TGTGCCAGCAGCTCGGACACCACTAACTATGGCTACACCTTC. Translation gives CASSSDTTNYGYTF. The full variable domain, in which reference TRBV7-9 and TRBJ1-2 provide the parts outside the CDR3, is DTGVSQNPRHKITKRGQNVTFRCDPISEHNRLYWYRQTLGQGPEFLTYFQNEAQLEKSRLLSDRFSAERPKGSFSTLEIQRTEQGDSAMYLCASSSDTTNYGYTFGSGTRLTVV.

This clone was observed a single time. V gene TRBV4-3 combines with J gene TRBJ1-1; D may be TRBD1 (5 bases). The CDR3 runs 14 residues. The germline gives CDR1 LGHNA, CDR2 YSLEER. V was pared by 1 base and J by 2 bases, with 8 bases between. The CDR3 DNA follows: TGCGCCAGCAGCCAAGGGGGCTATAACACTGAAGCTTTCTTT. Translated: CASSQGGYNTEAFF.

This sequence joins TRBV29-1 and TRBJ2-1, with 9 bases aligning to TRBD2. The CDR3 is made up of 17 amino acids. CDR1 SQVTM and CDR2 ANQGSEA come from the germline V gene. After removal of 5 bases from V and 4 bases from J, the junction contained 15 bases not matched to a gene. CDR3 DNA sequence: TGCAGCGTTCTAGGGGGGGCGTTAGCGGGAGCTTACAATGAGCAGTTCTTC. This encodes CSVLGGALAGAYNEQFF.

The rearrangement links TRBV7-2 to TRBJ2-2; TRBD1 matches at 9 bases. Germline V gives CDR1 SGHTA, CDR2 FQGNSA. The V and J ends lost 3 bases and 3 bases, in that order; junction bases with no gene match: 5. The CDR3 consists of 16 residues. CDR3 in DNA: TGTGCCAGCAGCTTCACAGGGGGCGGCTACACCGGGGAGCTGTTTTTT. It is translated as CASSFTGGGYTGELFF.

The chain recombines TRBV19 with TRBJ1-5; a weak D match, TRBD1 (5 bases). The CDR3 sequence is 14 residues long. V was clipped by 2 bases and J by 3 bases, with 8 bases between them. The germline CDR1 and CDR2 sequences are LNHDA and SQIVND (reference sequence). This CDR3 is CASSITGYNQPQHF. As DNA, the CDR3 is TGTGCCAGTAGTATAACAGGTTACAATCAGCCCCAGCATTTT.

The chain has TRBV27 and TRBJ2-7; 9 nucleotides align to TRBD1. CDR1 and CDR2 from the germline V gene are MNHEY and SMNVEV (reference sequence). This CDR3 is 14 amino acids long. Trimming removed 3 bases from V and 5 bases from J; junction bases left unmatched: 5. In DNA form, the CDR3 reads TGTGCCAGCAGTTTGGGACAGGGTTTTAACGAGCAGTACTTC. This translates into CASSLGQGFNEQYF.

This clone appeared a single time. The V gene is TRBV3-1 (or the pseudogene TRBV3-2), the J gene TRBJ2-2, with D possibly TRBD2 on 5 matching bases. The CDR3 extends over 14 amino acids. V was clipped by 3 bases and J by 8 bases, with 13 bases between them. Germline lookup yields CDR1 LGHDT and CDR2 YNNKEL (reference sequence). This chain's CDR3 is CASSQYSGGGELFF. DNA of the CDR3: TGTGCCAGCAGCCAGTACTCCGGAGGTGGGGAGCTGTTTTTT.

V usage is TRBV7-8 and J usage is TRBJ1-1; unclear D gene. The CDR3 is 14 residues long. CDR1 and CDR2 (germline): SGHVS, FQNEAQ. Trimming removed 5 bases from V and 1 base from J, with 11 bases in between. The CDR3 sequence is CASSDQVRNTEAFF. The CDR3 DNA reads TGTGCCAGCAGCGACCAGGTCAGGAACACTGAAGCTTTCTTT. Based on the CDR3 plus reference TRBV7-8 and TRBJ1-1, the full variable domain is GAGVSQSPRYKVAKRGQDVALRCDPISGHVSLFWYQQALGQGPEFLTYFQNEAQLDKSGLPSDRFFAERPEGSVSTLKIQRTQQEDSAVYLCASSDQVRNTEAFFGQGTRLTVV.

V is TRBV3-1 (or the pseudogene TRBV3-2) and J is TRBJ2-5; 7 bases map to TRBD2. CDR3 length: 16 residues. V was pared by 0 bases and J by 0 bases, with 4 bases of the junction left unmatched. CDR1 is LGHDT and CDR2 is YNNKEL in the germline V gene (reference sequence). CDR3 amino acids: CASSQDRGGHQETQYF. The DNA of the CDR3 is TGTGCCAGCAGCCAAGATCGCGGGGGACACCAAGAGACCCAGTACTTC.

The rearrangement links TRBV21-1 to TRBJ1-1; TRBD1 is taken as the D call from the table, unchecked against the DNA. TRBV21-1 is termed a pseudogene. The CDR3 contains 15 residues. The CDR3 coding sequence is TGTGCCAGCAGCAAAGGTAACAGGGGTGTCACTGAAGCTTTCTTT. This translates into CASSKGNRGVTEAFF.

The chain links TRBV7-9 to TRBJ2-7, with 7 bases fitting TRBD2. From germline, CDR1 is SEHNR and CDR2 FQNEAQ (reference sequence). The CDR3 extends over 17 amino acids. The J segment lost 1 base and the V segment lost 3 bases, leaving 12 bases of the junction unmatched. The CDR3 bases are TGTGCCAGCAGCTTGCAAAAAGCGGGCGGGAGTTCCTACGAGCAGTACTTC. As protein: CASSLQKAGGSSYEQYF.

This clone came up once. V gene TRBV7-9 combines with J gene TRBJ1-2; 7 bases map to TRBD1. Trimming cost V 5 bases and J 4 bases; bases outside gene matches: 7. Germline V CDR1 and CDR2: SEHNR, FQNEAQ (reference sequence). The CDR3 runs 14 residues. The CDR3 nucleotides read TGTGCCAGCAGCCGTGAGACAGGGACCTATGGCTACACCTTC. This encodes CASSRETGTYGYTF. Variable domain in full (rest from reference TRBV7-9 and TRBJ1-2): DTGVSQNPRHKITKRGQNVTFRCDPISEHNRLYWYRQTLGQGPEFLTYFQNEAQLEKSRLLSDRFSAERPKGSFSTLEIQRTEQGDSAMYLCASSRETGTYGYTFGSGTRLTVV.

The chain has TRBV7-3 and TRBJ2-5; no clear D. This CDR3 is 12 amino acids long. The germline V and J ends were trimmed by 5 bases and 2 bases, with 6 bases remaining between them. The germline gives CDR1 SGHTA, CDR2 FQGTGA. The CDR3, as DNA: TGTGCCAGCAGCCTAGATCAAGAGACCCAGTACTTC. Its protein product is CASSLDQETQYF.

The V and J genes are TRBV2 and TRBJ2-7, with D unclear. The V gene lost 2 bases and the J gene lost 9 bases, with 11 bases spanning the gap. Germline V gives CDR1 SNHLY, CDR2 FYNNEI. The CDR3 covers 12 residues. CDR3 coding DNA: TGTGCCAGCAGTGAAAGAGCGCGCGGGCAGTACTTC. Its protein product is CASSERARGQYF.

Here the CDR3 DNA reads TGCGCCAGCACCCAACGGGACAGATCAACCTACGAGCAGTACTTC. Protein: CASTQRDRSTYEQYF. The chain is built from TRBV10-1 and TRBJ2-7; TRBD1 matches at 7 bases. V dropped 7 bases and J dropped 2; count of bases not matched to a gene: 11. In germline, CDR1 is WNHNN, CDR2 SYGVQD (reference sequence). This CDR3 spans 15 amino acids.

This chain links TRBV11-3 with TRBJ2-2, with 7 bases lining up with TRBD2. Looked up from germline, CDR1 is SGHNT and CDR2 is YENEEA. This CDR3 contains 14 residues. After removal of 2 bases from V and 5 bases from J, the junction contained 2 bases not matched to a gene. The DNA for the CDR3 is TGTGCCAGCAGCTTAAGCGGGGAGACCGGGGAGCTGTTTTTT. It yields the protein CASSLSGETGELFF.

This clone was counted a few times. This chain joins TRBV4-1 and TRBJ1-1; D is ambiguous. Trimming pared 0 bases from V and 0 bases from J, leaving 11 bases between. The CDR3 runs 16 residues. Germline CDR1 and CDR2: MGHRA and YSYEKL. For the CDR3, the DNA is TGCGCCAGCAGCCAAGAGAGGTCCCTAGTGAACACTGAAGCTTTCTTT. Translated: CASSQERSLVNTEAFF.

V usage is TRBV10-3 and J usage is TRBJ1-3; 8 bases agree with TRBD1. Germline trimming cut 6 bases from V and 1 base from J; bases unmatched to any gene: 5. CDR3 length: 15 residues. The germline gives CDR1 ENHRY, CDR2 SYGVKD. DNA for the CDR3: TGTGCCATCAGAAAGACAGGGGAGTCTGGAAACACCATATATTTT. It codes for CAIRKTGESGNTIYF.

The chain recombines TRBV5-4 with TRBJ2-7; 7 nucleotides line up with TRBD1. The CDR3 totals 14 residues. The junction had 6 bases not matched to a gene; V was cut back by 3 bases and J by 3 bases. Germline V gene sequence: CDR1 SGHNT, CDR2 YYREEE (reference sequence). CDR3 sequence: CASSSGGLYYEQYF. CDR3 nucleotide sequence: TGTGCCAGCAGCTCAGGGGGTTTGTACTACGAGCAGTACTTC.